This TCR beta chain is drawn from a study of T cell responses to AZD1222 COVID-19 vaccine. CDR3 size: 15 residues. V lost 3 bases and J lost 2, with 14 bases in between. The V gene's germline CDR1 is LGHDT and CDR2 YNNKEL (reference sequence). Only in-frame clones appear in the TCRdb table, and some are missing; sequencing was by immunoSEQ multiplex PCR. The table records over 45,000 clones, approximately 85% of them present only once. This clone was recorded only once. The antigen is unknown. Findings of the study overall: The donor cohort was predominantly white British with a female majority, and clonal diversity may have been underestimated. Rises in breadth and depth of Spike-specific TCRs came after two AZD1222 doses. At baseline, seropositivity was found in only a handful of AZD1222 recipients.

The source of this sequence is an adult in good health. The rearrangement uses TRBV3-1 (or the pseudogene TRBV3-2) and TRBJ2-7; D unresolved. Sequenced here: peripheral blood, sampled on day 0 of MenACWY control vaccination. The CDR3 is CASSHESSSAYEQYF. The CDR3 nucleotides are TGTGCCAGCAGCCACGAATCGTCCAGTGCCTACGAGCAGTACTTC.